These T cell receptor beta chains were read from a single sample in a study of post-analysis software for immune sequencing data. TCRdb redid the calling of the PCR reads with MiXCR, one entry per CDR3 protein. This table has 550,000 to 700,000 distinct CDR3 sequences, 40% to 50% appearing once. Specimen: blood. The receptors come from a girl under 18 with multiple sclerosis. CDR3s include the opening cysteine and the closing phenylalanine or tryptophan. A D gene is named only where the DNA matches it firmly. Rows may omit the clone size; those that give it use once, few, many or a size class.

v_call	cdr3_length	j_call	d_call	clone_size	cdr3_nt	cdr3_aa
TRBV7-6	15	TRBJ1-2	NA	NA	TGTGCCAGCAGCTTAGACACAGGGTTCAGCTATGGCTACACCTTC	CASSLDTGFSYGYTF
TRBV29-1	16	TRBJ2-3	TRBD1	NA	TGCAGCGGAGACAGGGGTAGCAATCCTAGCACAGATACGCAGTATTTT	CSGDRGSNPSTDTQYF
TRBV20-1	17	TRBJ1-1	TRBD1	few	TGCAGTGCTAGAGACCAACTACGTACAGGGGATTCCACTGAAGCTTTCTTT	CSARDQLRTGDSTEAFF
TRBV20-1	14	TRBJ1-2	NA	few	TGCAGTGCTAGAACCTGGCGCCAAAACTATGGCTACACCTTC	CSARTWRQNYGYTF
TRBV27	16	TRBJ1-4	NA	NA	TGTGCCAGCACCATAGACGCAGGACAGCTTAATGAAAAACTGTTTTTT	CASTIDAGQLNEKLFF
TRBV10-3	12	TRBJ1-5	NA	few	TGTGCCATCAGTGATTTTGGTCAGCCCCAGCATTTT	CAISDFGQPQHF
TRBV20-1	14	TRBJ2-1	TRBD2	NA	TGCAGTGCCACGGCTAGCGGGACTTACAATGAGCAGTTCTTC	CSATASGTYNEQFF
TRBV12-3/TRBV12-4	14	TRBJ1-5	NA	NA	TGTGCCAGCAGCCCCATGGGGCCGACTCAGCCCCAGCATTTT	CASSPMGPTQPQHF
TRBV20-1	13	TRBJ2-1	NA	few	TGCAGTGCTAGGGAATCGCTTTACAATGAGCAGTTCTTC	CSARESLYNEQFF
TRBV5-1	14	TRBJ2-4	NA	NA	TGCGCCAGCAGCTTAACAGGGATCCTTCTAGGGCAGTACTTC	CASSLTGILLGQYF
TRBV5-6	16	TRBJ1-5	NA	few	TGTGCCAGCAGCCCGGACCGGGGGGACCCCAATCAGCCCCAGCATTTT	CASSPDRGDPNQPQHF
TRBV20-1	14	TRBJ1-4	NA	NA	TGCAGTGCTAGACTCACAGATAGAAATGAAAAACTGTTTTTT	CSARLTDRNEKLFF
TRBV25-1	15	TRBJ2-7	TRBD1	NA	TGTGCCAGCAGTGAACCACGACAGGGGGCTTACGAGCAGTACTTC	CASSEPRQGAYEQYF
TRBV12-3/TRBV12-4	17	TRBJ2-6	NA	few	TGTGCCAGCAACATCGGCGGGGCACCCGCTGGGGCCAACGTCCTGACTTTC	CASNIGGAPAGANVLTF
TRBV12-3/TRBV12-4	16	TRBJ2-3	NA	NA	TGTGCCAGCAGTTTGGGGGCCCTCGGTTCACCGGATACGCAGTATTTT	CASSLGALGSPDTQYF
TRBV12-3/TRBV12-4	15	TRBJ2-1	NA	NA	TGTGCCAGCAGTTCCCAAAGCGTTGCTAAGGTTGAGCAGTTCTTC	CASSSQSVAKVEQFF
TRBV7-8	16	TRBJ2-5	TRBD2	NA	TGTGCCAGCAGCTCAAGACTAGCAACGGGCCAAGAGACCCAGTACTTC	CASSSRLATGQETQYF
TRBV12-3/TRBV12-4	13	TRBJ2-5	TRBD1	NA	TGTGCCAGCAGTCAGGGGGCTGTAGAGACCCAGTACTTC	CASSQGAVETQYF
TRBV5-1	16	TRBJ2-3	TRBD2	few	TGCGCCAGCAGCCCACTAGCGGGGGAGCTAACAGATACGCAGTATTTT	CASSPLAGELTDTQYF
TRBV12-3/TRBV12-4	15	TRBJ2-6	NA	few	TGTGCCAGCAGTTCGGGACAAGCTGGGGCCAACGTCCTGACTTTC	CASSSGQAGANVLTF
TRBV29-1	14	TRBJ1-2	NA	NA	TGCAGCGTCTCAGAGCGAGCGTCTAACTATGGCTACACCTTC	CSVSERASNYGYTF
TRBV20-1	15	TRBJ1-6	NA	NA	TGCAGTGCCCCGGGGCCCACAGGTGAAAATTCACCCCCCCACTTT	CSAPGPTGENSPPHF
TRBV7-2	15	TRBJ2-1	NA	few	TGTGCCAGCACTCCGACTCACACTTCCTACAATGAGCAGTTCTTC	CASTPTHTSYNEQFF
TRBV20-1	15	TRBJ1-4	NA	NA	TGCAGTGCCACCGCGGGGGTGTCAACTAATGAAAAACTGTTTTTT	CSATAGVSTNEKLFF
TRBV29-1	13	TRBJ2-7	TRBD1	few	TGCAGCGTTGCCGGGACAGGGGTCCACGAGCAGTACTTC	CSVAGTGVHEQYF
TRBV20-1	14	TRBJ2-1	NA	NA	TGCAGTGCTAGGTCTACCGGAGACTACAATGAGCAGTTCTTC	CSARSTGDYNEQFF
TRBV5-5	15	TRBJ2-7	NA	NA	TGTGCCAGCAGCTTTTACTCGGCCGAGGCCTACGAGCAGTACTTC	CASSFYSAEAYEQYF
TRBV29-1	14	TRBJ1-5	NA	NA	TGCAGCGTCCTCTCCCCTAACCCAAAGGAGCCCCAGCATTTT	CSVLSPNPKEPQHF
TRBV29-1	13	TRBJ2-3	NA	few	TGCAGCGTCGGGGTTGGTCGAACAGATACGCAGTATTTT	CSVGVGRTDTQYF
TRBV12-3/TRBV12-4	14	TRBJ1-2	TRBD1	few	TGTGCCAGCAGCTACGGACAGGGAGACTATGGCTACACCTTC	CASSYGQGDYGYTF
TRBV29-1	12	TRBJ2-5	NA	NA	TGCAGCGTTCTTATGGGGGGCGAGACCCAGTACTTC	CSVLMGGETQYF